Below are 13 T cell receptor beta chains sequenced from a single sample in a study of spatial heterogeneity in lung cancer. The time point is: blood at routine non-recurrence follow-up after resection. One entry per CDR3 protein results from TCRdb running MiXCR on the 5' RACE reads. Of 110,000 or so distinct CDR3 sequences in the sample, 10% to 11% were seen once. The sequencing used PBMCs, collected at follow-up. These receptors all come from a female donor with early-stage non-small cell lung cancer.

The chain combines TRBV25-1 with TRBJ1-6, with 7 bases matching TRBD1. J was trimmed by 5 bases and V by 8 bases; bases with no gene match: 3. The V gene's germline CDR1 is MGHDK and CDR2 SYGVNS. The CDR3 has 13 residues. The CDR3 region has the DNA TGTGCCAGCTCGGACAGGAATAATTCACCCCTCCACTTT. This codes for CASSDRNNSPLHF.

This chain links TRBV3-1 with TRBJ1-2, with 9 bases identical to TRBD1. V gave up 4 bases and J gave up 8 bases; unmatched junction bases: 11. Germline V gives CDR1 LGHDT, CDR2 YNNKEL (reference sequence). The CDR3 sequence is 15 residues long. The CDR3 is CASSPKGTGFRGYTF. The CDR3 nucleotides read TGTGCCAGCAGCCCGAAGGGGACAGGGTTTCGCGGCTACACCTTC.

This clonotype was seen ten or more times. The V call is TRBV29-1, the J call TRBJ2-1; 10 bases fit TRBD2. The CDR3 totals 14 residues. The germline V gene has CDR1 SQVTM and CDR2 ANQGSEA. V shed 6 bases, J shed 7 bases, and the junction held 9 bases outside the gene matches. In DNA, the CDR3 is TGCAGCGTAGCCGGGACTAGCGCCATAAATGAGCAGTTCTTC. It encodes CSVAGTSAINEQFF.

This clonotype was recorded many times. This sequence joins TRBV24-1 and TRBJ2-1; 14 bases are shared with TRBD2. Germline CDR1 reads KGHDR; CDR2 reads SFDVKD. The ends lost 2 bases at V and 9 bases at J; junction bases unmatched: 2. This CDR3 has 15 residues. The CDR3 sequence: CATSDYGLAGGEQFF. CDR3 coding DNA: TGTGCCACCAGTGATTACGGACTAGCGGGGGGTGAGCAGTTCTTC.

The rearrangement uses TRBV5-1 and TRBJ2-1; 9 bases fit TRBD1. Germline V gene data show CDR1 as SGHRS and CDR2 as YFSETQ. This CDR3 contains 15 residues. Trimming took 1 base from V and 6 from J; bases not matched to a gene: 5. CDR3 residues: CASSLQGTGTNEQFF. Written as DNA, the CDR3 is TGCGCCAGCAGCTTGCAAGGGACAGGGACCAATGAGCAGTTCTTC.

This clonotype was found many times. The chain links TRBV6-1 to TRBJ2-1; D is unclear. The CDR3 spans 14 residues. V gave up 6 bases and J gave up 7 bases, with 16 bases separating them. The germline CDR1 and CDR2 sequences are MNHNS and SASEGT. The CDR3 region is CASRDPRYRNEQFF. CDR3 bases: TGTGCCAGCAGGGACCCTAGGTATAGAAATGAGCAGTTCTTC.

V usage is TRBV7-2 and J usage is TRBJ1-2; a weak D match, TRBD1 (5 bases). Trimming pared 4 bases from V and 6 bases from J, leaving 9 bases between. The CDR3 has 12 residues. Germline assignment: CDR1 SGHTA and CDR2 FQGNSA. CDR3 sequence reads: CASSYGTHGYTF. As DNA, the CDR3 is TGTGCCAGCAGCTATGGGACCCATGGCTACACCTTC.

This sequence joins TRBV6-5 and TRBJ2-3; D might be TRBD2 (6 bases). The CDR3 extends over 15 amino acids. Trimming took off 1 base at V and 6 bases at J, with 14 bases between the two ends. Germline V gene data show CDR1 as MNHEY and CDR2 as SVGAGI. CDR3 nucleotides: TGTGCCAGCAGTTACTTCGAGACTAGACCCGATACGCAGTATTTT. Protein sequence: CASSYFETRPDTQYF.

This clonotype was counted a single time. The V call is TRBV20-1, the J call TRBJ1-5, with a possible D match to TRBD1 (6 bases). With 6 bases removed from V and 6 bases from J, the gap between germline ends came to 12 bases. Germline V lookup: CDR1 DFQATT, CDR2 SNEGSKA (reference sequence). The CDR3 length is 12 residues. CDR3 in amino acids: CSALRGTQPQHF. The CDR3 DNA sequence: TGCAGTGCCCTCAGGGGTACTCAGCCCCAGCATTTT.

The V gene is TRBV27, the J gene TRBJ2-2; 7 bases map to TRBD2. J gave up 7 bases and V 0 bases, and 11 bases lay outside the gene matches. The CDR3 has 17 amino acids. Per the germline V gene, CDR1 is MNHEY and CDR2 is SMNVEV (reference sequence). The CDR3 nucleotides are TGTGCCAGCAGTTTATCGGTTGAATCTAGCGGCGTCGGGGAGCTGTTTTTT. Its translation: CASSLSVESSGVGELFF.

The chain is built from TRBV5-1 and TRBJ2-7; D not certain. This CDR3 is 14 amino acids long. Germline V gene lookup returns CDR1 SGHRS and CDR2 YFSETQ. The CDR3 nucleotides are TGCGCCAGCAGCCTGGATGGATACTCCTCCGAGCAGTACGTC. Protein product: CASSLDGYSSEQYV.

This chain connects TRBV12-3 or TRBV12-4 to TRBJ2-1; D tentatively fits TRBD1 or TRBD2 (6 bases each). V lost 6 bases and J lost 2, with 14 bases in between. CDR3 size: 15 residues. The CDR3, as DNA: TGTGCCAGCAGAGAGGGGGGAGTTACCTACAATGAGCAGTTCTTC. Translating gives CASREGGVTYNEQFF.

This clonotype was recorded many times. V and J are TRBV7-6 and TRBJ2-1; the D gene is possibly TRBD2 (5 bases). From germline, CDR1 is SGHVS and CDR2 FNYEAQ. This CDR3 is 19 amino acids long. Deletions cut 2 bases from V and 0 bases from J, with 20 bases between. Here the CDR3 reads CASSLPPAEAAASYNEQFF. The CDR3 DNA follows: TGTGCCAGCAGCTTACCACCAGCAGAAGCGGCAGCCTCCTACAATGAGCAGTTCTTC.